The 16 T cell receptor beta chains listed next were all sequenced from one sample in a study of spatial heterogeneity in lung cancer. The time point denotes: sample taken at primary tumor resection. Frozen PBMC, nontumor lung or tumor provided whole RNA, which was sequenced unsorted. From the 5' RACE reads, TCRdb called clonotypes with MiXCR, one entry per CDR3 protein. The sample consists of some 15,000 distinct CDR3 sequences, about 10% of them appearing once. This material consisted of PBMCs, taken at surgery. The origin of the receptors is a female donor with early-stage non-small cell lung cancer.

At least ten counts were recorded for this clonotype. The V gene is TRBV24-1, the J gene TRBJ2-7; 7 bases agree with TRBD1. The CDR3 loop spans 19 amino acids. CDR1 is KGHDR and CDR2 is SFDVKD in the germline V gene. The V and J ends lost 1 base and 5 bases, in that order; junction bases with no gene match: 19. CDR3 loop: CATSDFTSRDRVYDNEQYF. The DNA for the CDR3 is TGTGCCACCAGTGATTTCACTTCCCGAGACAGGGTTTATGACAACGAGCAGTACTTC.

This clonotype came up many times. The chain links TRBV11-2 to TRBJ1-1; D gene uncertain. The CDR3 loop spans 16 amino acids. With 1 base removed from V and 0 bases from J, the gap between germline ends came to 12 bases. CDR1 SGHAT and CDR2 FQNNGV come from the germline V gene. CDR3 residues: CASSLGQLSMNTEAFF. The DNA of the CDR3 is TGTGCCAGCAGCTTAGGGCAGCTCTCAATGAACACTGAAGCTTTCTTT.

The sample holds many counts of this clonotype. The genes are TRBV27 and TRBJ1-1; D gene ambiguous. V was shortened by 3 bases and J by 5 bases, with 10 bases between the two germline ends. The CDR3 loop spans 13 amino acids. Germline-derived CDR1 and CDR2 are MNHEY and SMNVEV (reference sequence). The CDR3 region is CASSLRPSTEAFF. The CDR3 coding sequence is TGTGCCAGCAGTTTGCGCCCCTCGACTGAAGCTTTCTTT.

This clonotype was picked up many times. The chain combines TRBV3-1 with TRBJ2-5; 7 bases map to TRBD2. This CDR3 region has 14 residues. Germline loops: CDR1 LGHDT, CDR2 YNNKEL (reference sequence). The junction had 10 bases not matched to a gene; V was cut back by 8 bases and J by 4 bases. In DNA form, the CDR3 reads TGTGCCAGCGACCGTTTGGGGGGGAGAGAGACCCAGTACTTC. Its protein product is CASDRLGGRETQYF.

This sequence joins TRBV3-1 and TRBJ2-1, with 7 bases lining up with TRBD2. This CDR3 is 19 amino acids long. In germline, CDR1 is LGHDT, CDR2 YNNKEL (reference sequence). V shed 4 bases, J shed 0 bases, and the junction held 15 bases outside the gene matches. The DNA of the CDR3 is TGTGCCAGCAGCCGAAAACCTGAAGCGGGGATTAGCTCCTACAATGAGCAGTTCTTC. This encodes CASSRKPEAGISSYNEQFF.

This clonotype has a count of ten or more. The chain is built from TRBV4-2 and TRBJ2-1; D not resolved. Per germline, CDR1 LGHNA and CDR2 YNFKEQ. The V and J ends lost 0 bases and 0 bases respectively, with 9 bases between them. This CDR3 region has 16 residues. CDR3 residues: CASSQEGGDSYNEQFF. The CDR3, as DNA: TGTGCCAGCAGCCAAGAGGGTGGCGACTCCTACAATGAGCAGTTCTTC.

The rearrangement links TRBV3-1 to TRBJ1-2, with D hard to call. V was trimmed by 5 bases and J by 4 bases, leaving 8 bases between them. The CDR3 covers 12 residues. The germline V gene has CDR1 LGHDT and CDR2 YNNKEL (reference sequence). CDR3 amino acids: CASSERSYGYTF. As DNA, the CDR3 is TGTGCCAGCAGCGAAAGGAGCTATGGCTACACCTTC.

With regard to this clonotype: This could be a read error, since a much larger clone is one nucleotide away. This chain connects TRBV5-1 to TRBJ1-2, with 7 positions matching TRBD1. The V gene's germline CDR1 is SGHRS and CDR2 YFSETQ. The CDR3 runs 14 residues. CDR3 residues: CTSKSGTENYGYTF. The CDR3 nucleotides read TGCACCAGCAAGTCCGGGACAGAGAACTATGGCTACACCTTC.

In this sample, this clonotype turned up many times. J is TRBJ2-1 and V is TRBV7-2; 7 bases are shared with TRBD2. This CDR3 is built from 15 residues. The V segment lost 1 base and the J segment 8 bases; nucleotides outside the gene matches: 8. Germline CDR1 and CDR2: SGHTA and FQGNSA. The chain's CDR3 is CASSLGWTAGDEQFF. The CDR3 DNA sequence: TGTGCCAGCAGCTTAGGATGGACGGCGGGGGATGAGCAGTTCTTC.

This clonotype was counted ten times or more. V gene TRBV15 combines with J gene TRBJ1-5, with D perhaps TRBD1 (5 bases). From germline, CDR1 is LNHNV and CDR2 YYDKDF (reference sequence). CDR3 length equals 15 residues. Trimming pared 0 bases from V and 3 bases from J, leaving 9 bases between. This CDR3 reads CATSRDRGDNQPQHF. CDR3 nucleotide sequence: TGTGCCACCAGCAGAGATCGGGGGGACAATCAGCCCCAGCATTTT.

V is TRBV11-3 and J is TRBJ2-2, with 7 bases identical to TRBD1. CDR3 length: 17 residues. CDR1 and CDR2 (germline): SGHNT, YENEEA. J lost 0 bases, V lost 1 base, and 5 bases had no gene match. The CDR3 DNA follows: TGTGCCAGCAGCTTAGTCGCGGACAGGTCGAACACCGGGGAGCTGTTTTTT. It yields the protein CASSLVADRSNTGELFF.

This clonotype was detected ten times or more. V usage is TRBV29-1 and J usage is TRBJ2-2; TRBD1 aligns across 7 bases. J lost 4 bases, V lost 4 bases, and 3 bases had no gene match. Germline V gene sequence: CDR1 SQVTM, CDR2 ANQGSEA. This CDR3 has 13 residues. The CDR3 loop is CSVGQGVTGELFF. The CDR3 nucleotides are TGCAGCGTTGGACAGGGTGTCACCGGGGAGCTGTTTTTT.

This clonotype showed up many times. In nucleotides, the CDR3 is TGTGCCAGTACCGTCACGACTAGCGGGGGGGCCGGTGGGGCCAACGTCCTGACTTTC. It translates to CASTVTTSGGAGGANVLTF. The chain recombines TRBV19 with TRBJ2-6; 14 nucleotides align to TRBD2. V trimming: 7 bases; J trimming: 3 bases; junction bases outside the gene matches: 11. CDR1 is LNHDA, CDR2 SQIVND, per germline (reference sequence). The CDR3 loop spans 19 amino acids.

As concerns this clonotype: At one of its ends the junction is not consistent with the germline gene, which may arise from a read error. The chain has TRBV5-5 and TRBJ2-1; 12 bases align to TRBD2. CDR1 is SGHKS, CDR2 YYEKEE, per germline (reference sequence). This CDR3 has 18 residues. This CDR3 reads CASSPAAASGGAYDEQFF. The CDR3 region has the DNA TGTGCCAGCAGCCCGGCAGCCGCTAGCGGGGGGGCCTACGATGAGCAGTTCTTC.

The chain is built from TRBV4-2 and TRBJ2-5, with D possibly TRBD2 on 5 matching bases. CDR1 and CDR2 (germline): LGHNA, YNFKEQ. This CDR3 has 15 amino acids. V lost 2 bases to trimming and J lost 4 bases, with 14 bases between them. As DNA, the CDR3 is TGTGCCAGCAGCCAAAGTCTAGCCGCGACAGAGACCCAGTACTTC. Protein product: CASSQSLAATETQYF.

This clonotype was seen ten or more times. The chain uses TRBV14 and TRBJ1-5; the D is unclear. Trimming removed 0 bases at V and 9 bases at J, with 6 bases between. Germline assignment: CDR1 SGHDN and CDR2 FVKESK. The CDR3 runs to 12 residues. The CDR3 loop reads CASSQDIGPQHF. CDR3 sequence (DNA): TGTGCCAGCAGCCAAGATATCGGGCCCCAGCATTTT.